These 6 T cell receptor beta chains came from one sample sequenced in a study of T-cell reconstitution after alpha-beta-depleted transplantation in children. Preparation of the TCRbeta library was carried out with unique molecular identifiers. TCRdb redid the calling of the PCR reads with MiXCR, one entry per CDR3 protein. The sample lists some 290,000 distinct CDR3 sequences; about a tenth were seen once. The starting material was PBMCs from the stem cell graft donor, obtained from the stem cell graft. The receptor set was obtained from a human donor who donated a stem cell graft to a child with SCID.

The V gene is TRBV5-1, the J gene TRBJ2-1; 8 bases map to TRBD2. Trimming cost V 6 bases and J 7 bases; bases outside gene matches: 6. The length of the CDR3 is 13 residues. Germline CDR1 reads SGHRS; CDR2 reads YFSETQ. DNA of the CDR3: TGCGCCAGCACCCGGGGGGGGCTAAATGAGCAGTTCTTC. Encoded protein: CASTRGGLNEQFF.

This clonotype was counted only a few times. V gene TRBV12-3 or TRBV12-4 combines with J gene TRBJ2-3, with unresolved D. The CDR3 extends over 12 amino acids. The ends were cut back, 2 bases at V and 4 bases at J, with 4 bases in the middle. The CDR3 DNA reads as TGTGCCAGCAGTTTATATCCAGATACGCAGTATTTT. Amino acid sequence: CASSLYPDTQYF.

V and J are TRBV20-1 and TRBJ2-5, with 7 bases fitting TRBD2. Trimming took 4 bases from V and 4 from J; bases not matched to a gene: 12. The length of the CDR3 is 15 residues. Germline V gene sequence: CDR1 DFQATT, CDR2 SNEGSKA (reference sequence). CDR3 nucleotide sequence: TGCAGTGCTACAAACTCAGGGAGGGGAGGAGAGACCCAGTACTTC. This gives the protein CSATNSGRGGETQYF.

This clonotype appeared many times. The V call is TRBV18, the J call TRBJ1-2, with D unclear. This CDR3 is 17 amino acids long. Trimming pared 3 bases from V and 0 bases from J, leaving 17 bases between. Germline lookup yields CDR1 KGHSH and CDR2 LQKENI. The CDR3 is CASSPLVQTDTNYGYTF. In DNA form, the CDR3 reads TGTGCCAGCTCACCCCTCGTGCAGACGGATACTAACTATGGCTACACCTTC.

This clonotype appeared many times. The chain links TRBV6-9 to TRBJ2-1, with 9 bases aligning to TRBD2. The CDR3 length is 20 residues. Germline V gene lookup returns CDR1 MNHGY and CDR2 SVAAGI. After removal of 6 bases from V and 0 bases from J, the junction contained 18 bases not matched to a gene. The CDR3 DNA sequence: TGTGCCAGCAGGAACGGCCTGGGCGGGGGGGACTTGAGCTCCTACAATGAGCAGTTCTTC. Translated, it gives CASRNGLGGGDLSSYNEQFF.

In regard to this clonotype: Relative to the germline gene, one junction end is altered; a read error may explain this. The genes are TRBV12-3 or TRBV12-4 and TRBJ1-1; a possible D gene is TRBD1 (5 bases). The CDR3 length is 13 residues. DNA of the CDR3: TGTGCCAGCAGTTGGCTAAGGGGCGGTGAAGATTTCTTT. It codes for CASSWLRGGEDFF.